Presented here are 23 T cell receptor beta chains from one specimen sequenced in a study of tissue T cells after allogeneic stem cell transplantation. Time point meaning: mouse harvest day 14 after allogeneic transplant. Each mouse received 10^7 T-cell-depleted marrow cells plus 10^6 splenic CD5+ T cells by tail vein. Measured with immunoSEQ multiplex PCR; TCRdb has only the in-frame clones, and not every one. Of about 1,700 clones in the sample, 50% were seen once. Material: gut tissue. The receptor set was obtained from a female BALB/c mouse given C57BL/6 T cells with graft-versus-host disease after an allogeneic hematopoietic cell transplant.

A note on this clone: Genes and germline come from the mouse. The read ends 1 residue before the CDR3 terminus; that terminus is restored from the germline J gene. The chain combines TRBV29 with TRBJ2-5; D may be TRBD1 (6 bases). CDR1 MSHET and CDR2 SYDVDS come from the germline V gene. The V gene lost 6 bases and the J gene lost 6 bases, with 10 bases spanning the gap. The CDR3 has 12 amino acids. CDR3 DNA (partial): TGTGCTAGCAGCTCAGGGGTGGACACCCAGTAC. Protein product: CASSSGVDTQY. In full, the CDR3 reads CASSSGVDTQYF.

As for this clone: Gene names follow the mouse nomenclature. The chain's CDR3 is CASSLGTGGNSDYTF. Partial CDR3 DNA: TGTGCCAGCAGTCTGGGGACAGGGGGAAACTCCGACTACACC. The chain recombines TRBV26 with TRBJ1-2, with TRBD1 matching 11 bases. The read falls 1 residue short of the CDR3 end, and the missing part is taken from the germline J gene. The CDR3 loop spans 15 amino acids. V lost 2 bases, J lost 1 base, and 0 bases stayed unmatched. CDR1 and CDR2 (germline): KGHPV, FQNQEV (reference sequence).

This clone was counted a few times. Mouse germline and gene names are used. The CDR3 end is not reached by the read, which stops 1 residue before it; the germline J gene fills it in. The V gene is TRBV26, the J gene TRBJ1-4; D perhaps matches TRBD1 (5 bases). Looked up from germline, CDR1 is KGHPV and CDR2 is FQNQEV (reference sequence). The CDR3 length is 12 residues. V lost 6 bases to trimming and J lost 5 bases, with 7 bases between them. CDR3 region: CASRHRNERLFF. Incomplete CDR3 DNA: TGTGCCAGCAGGCACAGGAACGAAAGATTATTT.

Regarding this clone: Gene names refer to mouse genes. The sequenced fragment ends 1 residue before the CDR3 boundary, so the rest is inferred from the germline J gene. Other DNA sequences in the sample encode the same CDR3. The J gene is TRBJ1-1, the V gene TRBV13-1; 9 bases fit TRBD1. This CDR3 region has 13 residues. Losses at the gene ends were 5 bases for V and 6 bases for J; bases not matched to a gene: 5. CDR1 is NSHNY and CDR2 is SYGAGN in the germline V gene. CDR3 sequence reads: CASSGQGSAEVFF. Partial CDR3 DNA: TGTGCCAGCAGCGGACAGGGGTCAGCAGAAGTCTTC.

This clone was observed a handful of times. Gene names refer to mouse genes. The CDR3 region is CASSLDWGSSYEQYF. The covered CDR3 bases are TGTGCTAGCAGTCTGGACTGGGGGAGCTCCTATGAACAGTAC. J is TRBJ2-7 and V is TRBV17; 10 nucleotides agree with TRBD2. The read terminates 1 residue ahead of where the CDR3 ends, so the germline J gene completes it. This CDR3 comprises 15 residues. Unmatched junction bases numbered 4, after V lost 5 bases and J lost 0 bases. Per germline, CDR1 MNHDT and CDR2 YYDKIL.

As regards this clone: Mouse names are used for the genes. The CDR3 end is not reached by the read, which stops 1 residue before it; the germline J gene fills it in. This sequence joins TRBV5 and TRBJ1-1; D is possibly TRBD1 (5 bases). CDR1 and CDR2 (germline): LGHNA, YNLKQL (reference sequence). The V gene lost 0 bases and the J gene lost 1 base, with 9 bases spanning the gap. The length of the CDR3 is 15 residues. The chain's CDR3 is CASSQEGGGNTEVFF. The CDR3 DNA, read in part, is TGTGCCAGCAGCCAAGAGGGGGGAGGGAACACAGAAGTCTTC.

This clone was found once. Gene names are the mouse ones. Here the CDR3 reads CASSPLGTGDQDTQYF. The CDR3 bases that were read are TGTGCCAGCAGTCCCCTCGGGACAGGGGACCAAGACACCCAGTAC. The V and J genes are TRBV26 and TRBJ2-5; 10 nucleotides agree with TRBD1. The CDR3 extends 1 residue past the end of the read, so its final part is completed from the germline J gene. The germline V gene encodes CDR1 KGHPV and CDR2 FQNQEV (reference sequence). The V gene end was trimmed by 4 bases and the J gene end by 1 base; junction bases not matched to a gene: 5. There are 16 residues in the CDR3.

Details on this clone: The gene names given are mouse names. The sequence runs out 1 residue before the end of the CDR3; the remainder is reconstructed from the germline J gene. The gene calls are TRBV26 and TRBJ1-6; 7 bases fit TRBD1. TRBJ1-6 is given ORF status, its function remaining uncertain. Germline V gene lookup returns CDR1 KGHPV and CDR2 FQNQEV (reference sequence). The ends lost 3 bases at V and 7 bases at J; junction bases unmatched: 6. This CDR3 is 15 amino acids long. The CDR3 sequence: CASSLQGMGNSPLYF. The sequenced part of the CDR3 DNA is TGTGCCAGCAGTCTACAGGGGATGGGAAATTCGCCCCTCTAC.

Points on this clone: Each gene name is a mouse one. CDR3 DNA, as far as it was read: TGTGCCAGCAGCTACTGGGGTTATGAACAGTAC. Translated, it gives CASSYWGYEQY. The CDR3 in full is CASSYWGYEQYF. The chain links TRBV4 to TRBJ2-7, with a tentative D call TRBD2 (6 bases). The read gets to within 1 residue of the CDR3 end, and the germline J gene fills in the rest. With 3 bases removed from V and 4 bases from J, the gap between germline ends came to 7 bases. In germline, CDR1 is LGHDT, CDR2 YNNKQL (reference sequence). This CDR3 is 12 amino acids long.

Details on this clone: Gene and germline names: mouse. The CDR3 extends 1 residue past the end of the read, so its final part is completed from the germline J gene. The chain carries TRBV15 and TRBJ1-1, with D possibly TRBD1 on 5 matching bases. The CDR3 totals 11 residues. V lost 5 bases, J lost 5 bases, and 6 bases lay in between. Per germline, CDR1 SGHND and CDR2 FRSKSL. CDR3: CASSRQTEVFF. CDR3 DNA (partial): TGTGCCAGCAGTCGACAGACAGAAGTCTTC.

Concerning this clone: Gene names denote mouse genes. The read halts 1 residue ahead of the CDR3 end, with the missing end drawn from the germline J gene. V usage is TRBV26 and J usage is TRBJ2-4, with D possibly TRBD1 on 6 matching bases. The V end lost 4 bases, the J end lost 5 bases, and 13 bases lay between the germline ends. The CDR3 length is 14 residues. CDR1 KGHPV and CDR2 FQNQEV come from the germline V gene (reference sequence). CDR3: CASSPTGRGNTLYF. Incomplete CDR3 DNA: TGTGCCAGCAGTCCCACAGGGAGAGGAAACACCTTGTAC.

As regards this clone: Mouse gene names and germline throughout. The CDR3 is cut off 1 residue early in the read; its end comes from the germline J gene. The gene calls are TRBV26 and TRBJ2-4, with D maybe TRBD1 (6 bases). With 0 bases removed from V and 4 bases from J, the gap between germline ends came to 8 bases. The CDR3 loop spans 14 amino acids. Per germline, CDR1 KGHPV and CDR2 FQNQEV (reference sequence). CDR3 protein: CASSLSGQKNTLYF. Partial CDR3 DNA: TGTGCCAGCAGTCTGTCGGGACAAAAAAACACCTTGTAC.

The sample holds a few counts of this clone. Germline and genes here are mouse. The sequence runs out 1 residue before the end of the CDR3; the remainder is reconstructed from the germline J gene. This chain uses TRBV13-3 with TRBJ1-1; 7 bases are a match to TRBD1. Looked up from germline, CDR1 is NNHDY and CDR2 is SYVADS. This CDR3 has 14 amino acids. Trimming cost V 2 bases and J 1 base; bases outside gene matches: 2. CDR3 sequence: CASSEQGRNTEVFF. Partial CDR3 DNA: TGTGCCAGCAGTGAACAGGGGAGGAACACAGAAGTCTTC.

Worth noting for this clone: Gene and germline names: mouse. Sequencing ends 1 residue short of the CDR3 end; the germline J gene provides the rest. The V call is TRBV26, the J call TRBJ1-2, with D possibly being TRBD1 (5 bases). The CDR3 covers 14 residues. CDR1 and CDR2 from the germline V gene are KGHPV and FQNQEV (reference sequence). V lost 2 bases to trimming and J lost 5 bases, with 12 bases between them. This CDR3 reads CASSLPQGRSDYTF. The covered CDR3 bases are TGTGCCAGCAGTCTGCCTCAGGGAAGATCCGACTACACC.

By share, this clone ranks as large (0.1 to 1%). Genes and germline come from the mouse. CDR3 DNA (partial): TGTGCCAGCAGCCGACTGGGGAGCTCCTATGAACAGTAC. Its translation is CASSRLGSSYEQY. The full-length CDR3 reads as CASSRLGSSYEQYF. V gene TRBV3 combines with J gene TRBJ2-7, with 8 bases lining up with TRBD2. The sequence runs out 1 residue before the end of the CDR3; the remainder is reconstructed from the germline J gene. Germline loops: CDR1 SNHLY, CDR2 FYNGKV (reference sequence). CDR3 length equals 14 residues. With V trimmed by 5 bases and J by 0 bases, 3 bases remained unmatched.

Concerning this clone: One junction end disagrees with the germline gene, perhaps due to a read error. Gene labels here are mouse ones. With the read ending 1 residue before the CDR3 end, the germline J gene is used to fill in that end. The rearrangement joins TRBV26 to TRBJ2-3; 8 nucleotides match TRBD1. CDR1 is KGHPV and CDR2 is FQNQEV in the germline V gene (reference sequence). This CDR3 has 14 residues. CDR3 loop: CASSLGQGAEPLYF. The sequenced part of the CDR3 DNA is TGTGCCAGCAGTCTGGGACAGGGTGCAGAACCGCTGTAT. The full variable domain, in which reference TRBV26 and TRBJ2-3 provide the parts outside the CDR3, is NSKVIQTPRYLVKGQGQKAKMRCIPEKGHPVVFWYQQNKNNEFKFLINFQNQEVLQQIDMTEKRFSAECPSNSPCSLEIQSSEAGDSALYLCASSLGQGAEPLYFGSGTRLTVL.

This clone turned up a few times. All gene names here are mouse names. Here the CDR3 reads CASSLQGNTGQLYF. CDR3 DNA (partial): TGTGCCAGCAGCTTACAGGGAAACACCGGGCAGCTCTAC. This chain uses TRBV4 with TRBJ2-2; maybe TRBD1 (6 bases). The CDR3 goes on 1 residue after the read ends, and that part is filled in from the germline J gene. Trimming took off 4 bases at V and 1 base at J, with 7 bases between the two ends. This CDR3 comprises 14 residues. From germline, CDR1 is LGHDT and CDR2 YNNKQL (reference sequence).

This clone was seen only a few times. The germline and genes are mouse ones. The read ends 1 residue early relative to the CDR3; the germline J gene fills the gap. The chain recombines TRBV14 with TRBJ2-4; possible D gene TRBD2, 6 bases. The CDR3 spans 15 residues. The V and J ends lost 1 base and 0 bases respectively, with 9 bases between them. CDR1 is SGHDT and CDR2 is FRDEAV in the germline V gene. CDR3 DNA, as far as it was read: TGTGCCAGCAGTTTCCCTGGGGTGAGTCAAAACACCTTGTAC. Translated, it gives CASSFPGVSQNTLY. The entire CDR3 protein reads CASSFPGVSQNTLYF.

This clone is large by share. Gene names refer to mouse genes. Here the CDR3 reads CASRPGTYSYEQYF. The sequenced part of the CDR3 DNA is TGTGCCAGCAGGCCCGGGACATACTCCTATGAACAGTAC. The J gene is TRBJ2-7, the V gene TRBV13-1; D might be TRBD1 (6 bases). The read terminates 1 residue ahead of where the CDR3 ends, so the germline J gene completes it. The germline gives CDR1 NSHNY, CDR2 SYGAGN. With 5 bases removed from V and 0 bases from J, the gap between germline ends came to 12 bases. This CDR3 spans 14 amino acids.

This clone is hyperexpanded. Genes here carry mouse names. The sequenced fragment ends 1 residue before the CDR3 boundary, so the rest is inferred from the germline J gene. This specimen includes other DNA sequences encoding the same CDR3. The V gene is TRBV13-3, the J gene TRBJ2-7; tentatively, D is TRBD1 (5 bases). The CDR3 totals 11 residues. V lost 9 bases to trimming and J lost 4 bases, with 11 bases between them. CDR1 NNHDY and CDR2 SYVADS come from the germline V gene. CDR3 sequence reads: CATEGVYEQYF. The sequenced CDR3 bases are TGTGCCACAGAAGGGGTTTATGAACAGTAC.

In this sample, this clone turned up once. Gene names and germline match the mouse. The read terminates 1 residue ahead of where the CDR3 ends, so the germline J gene completes it. This chain uses TRBV3 with TRBJ2-1; D remains unclear. The CDR3 runs to 14 residues. From germline, CDR1 is SNHLY and CDR2 FYNGKV (reference sequence). Trimming removed 5 bases at V and 3 bases at J, with 11 bases between. The CDR3 region is CASSPRQIYAEQFF. Incomplete CDR3 DNA: TGTGCCAGCAGCCCCCGGCAAATCTATGCTGAGCAGTTC. The full variable domain, rest sourced from reference TRBV3 and TRBJ2-1, is GPKVLQIPSHQIIDMGQMVTLNCDPVSNHLYFYWYKQILGQQMEFLVNFYNGKVMEKSKLFKDQFSVERPDGSYFTLKIQPTALEDSAVYFCASSPRQIYAEQFFGPGTRLTVL.

This clone has just a few counts. Genes here carry mouse names. The read gets to within 1 residue of the CDR3 end, and the germline J gene fills in the rest. The gene calls are TRBV23 and TRBJ2-4; the table names TRBD1, a call not compared with the DNA. The CDR3 length is 14 residues. Germline CDR1 KGHTA, CDR2 FQNQQP. The CDR3 sequence is CSSSRHREWDTLYF. Incomplete CDR3 DNA: TGCTCCAGCAGCCGCCACAGGGAATGGGACACCTTGTAC.

Comments on this clone: Any gene name here is a mouse gene name. The CDR3 extends 1 residue past the end of the read, so its final part is completed from the germline J gene. The chain has TRBV13-1 and TRBJ1-4; D is unresolved. Germline V gene sequence: CDR1 NSHNY, CDR2 SYGAGN. This CDR3 region has 14 residues. V lost 1 base, J lost 0 bases, and 4 bases lay in between. This CDR3 reads CASSDLFSNERLFF. The CDR3 DNA, read in part, is TGTGCCAGCAGTGATCTTTTTTCCAACGAAAGATTATTT.